This T cell receptor (beta chain) was captured by sequencing in a study of human T cells and chemical hapten exposure. Via MiXCR, TCRdb re-called the RACE reads, giving one row per CDR3 protein. The sample records approximately 370,000 distinct CDR3 sequences, 4.5% to 7% being singletons. After removal of 8 bases from V and 5 bases from J, the junction contained 9 bases not matched to a gene. The CDR3 covers 15 residues. The germline V gene has CDR1 LGHDT and CDR2 YNNKEL (reference sequence). At least ten counts were recorded for this clonotype. Time point noted: pre-sensitization, week 0. The sample's treatment: therapeutic diphenylcyclopropenone sensitization with weekly scalp DPC. Each donor was an alopecia patient between 18 and 70 years of age who qualified for DPC.

The starting material was whole blood, obtained in connection with sensitization to the hapten diphenylcyclopropenone (DPC). The genes are TRBV3-1 and TRBJ2-3; 11 nucleotides align to TRBD2. The TCR sequence derives from a woman aged 18-35 years with alopecia areata. Some clones in this sample may be carry-over from other donors' samples. CDR3 coding DNA: TGTGCCAGCGGGGCTAGCGGGGGGTCATTAGATACGCAGTATTTT. This encodes CASGASGGSLDTQYF.